The clone carrying this T cell receptor (beta chain) occurred a few times. Its cognate antigen is unknown. cDNA libraries of TCR beta carried unique molecular identifiers. TCRdb passed the PCR reads through MiXCR, listing each CDR3 protein once. The sample has 800,000 to 950,000 distinct CDR3 sequences, approximately 57% seen once. These data come from a study of post-analysis software for immune sequencing data. Study outcomes and limitations: Patients showed TRBV5-6, TRBV5-1 and TRBV20-1 among about five TRBV segments more frequent than in controls.

With 1 base removed from V and 9 bases from J, the gap between germline ends came to 10 bases. The length of the CDR3 is 13 residues. Germline V lookup: CDR1 SEHNR, CDR2 FQNEAQ (reference sequence). The rearrangement joins TRBV7-9 to TRBJ2-1; weak D call: TRBD2 (5 bases). The sample comprised blood. This clonotype originated in a girl under 18 with multiple sclerosis. CDR3 bases: TGTGCCAGCAGCTTAGAGGGTGGAGGTGAGCAGTTCTTC. Protein: CASSLEGGGEQFF.